This TCR beta chain was recorded in a study of T-cell memory formation after mild COVID-19. The wider study: TCR clusters were mostly confined to one donor each.

General study points: The CD4+ clones that contracted clustered mainly within CM and EM, and the CD8+ clones concentrated in EMRA.

Concerning this clonotype: Its target is not known.

TCRdb redid the calling of the 5' RACE reads with MiXCR, one entry per CDR3 protein. Of 300,000 to 350,000 distinct CDR3 sequences in the sample, roughly 15% were seen once. This TCR was recovered from a man aged 18-30 years who had mild COVID-19 (a few samples of this study predate the infection). Cell type and time point are not known. The sequencing sample was made of PBMCs or a T cell subset sorted from them (not recorded which).

This CDR3 reads CASSPGDGSQPQHF. The CDR3 DNA reads TGTGCCAGCTCACCAGGGGATGGGAGTCAGCCCCAGCATTTT. This chain links TRBV18 with TRBJ1-5; D not resolved. The germline V and J ends were trimmed by 2 bases and 6 bases, with 11 bases remaining between them. Germline-derived CDR1 and CDR2 are KGHSH and LQKENI. The CDR3 length is 14 residues.